This is a list of T cell receptor beta chains from one sample in a study of beta chain features in type 1 diabetes. Clones were read by immunoSEQ multiplex PCR, and TCRdb kept only the in-frame ones, dropping some. The table has 400,000 to 600,000 clones, 30% seen once. Sequenced sample: naive CD4+ T cells from blood. These receptors were collected from a young man in good health. Each CDR3 is given with its conserved first and last residue. The D gene is left open where the match is weak. The listing skips clone size in some rows; elsewhere it reads once, few, many or a size class.

cdr3_nt cdr3_aa clone_size cdr3_length v_call d_call j_call
TGTGCCAGCAGCTTAGGGAGCGGGAGTCGGTACGAGCAGTACTTC CASSLGSGSRYEQYF few 15 TRBV7-2 TRBD2 TRBJ2-7
TGTGCCAGCAGCCAAGCGGGACCACTGGGGGAGCAGTACTTC CASSQAGPLGEQYF few 14 TRBV11-2 TRBD2 TRBJ2-7
TGTGCCTGGAGTGTAGCCGCTAGCGGGCACTACGAGCAGTACTTC CAWSVAASGHYEQYF few 15 TRBV30 TRBD2 TRBJ2-7
TGTGCCAGCTCAAAACAGGGGGCATCCTACAATGAGCAGTTCTTC CASSKQGASYNEQFF - 15 TRBV25-1 TRBD1 TRBJ2-1
TGTGCCAGCAGCAGAGGGGCAGGAGGGGAGACCCAGTACTTC CASSRGAGGETQYF few 14 TRBV21-1 - TRBJ2-5
TGTGCCAGCAGCCCGGGGTCCTACGAGCAGTACTTC CASSPGSYEQYF - 12 TRBV7-6 - TRBJ2-7
TGTGCCAGCCGACTAGGAGTTTACAATGAGCAGTTCTTC CASRLGVYNEQFF - 13 TRBV27 - TRBJ2-1
TGTGCCAGCAGTGATCCAGGGCGAACTCAAGAGACCCAGTACTTC CASSDPGRTQETQYF - 15 TRBV25-1 - TRBJ2-5
TGTGCCTGGAGTCCGGGAGTCTCCTACAATGAGCAGTTCTTC CAWSPGVSYNEQFF many 14 TRBV30 - TRBJ2-1
TGTGCCAGCAGTGACTTGGGACAGGGAGCTAACTATGGCTACACCTTC CASSDLGQGANYGYTF - 16 TRBV25-1 TRBD1 TRBJ1-2
TGTGCCAGCACCGGGGCCGGTTCCACCGGGGAGCTGTTTTTT CASTGAGSTGELFF - 14 TRBV7-9 - TRBJ2-2
TGTGCCAGTAGTCCCCAGGTGGGGAAGGCGGGTGAGCAGTTCTTC CASSPQVGKAGEQFF - 15 TRBV19 - TRBJ2-1
TGTGCCAGCAGTGAATCGGACAGGTATCGCACCGGGGAGCTGTTTTTT CASSESDRYRTGELFF few 16 TRBV25-1 TRBD1 TRBJ2-2
TGTGCCAGCAGCCCGGGACTAGCATGGCAAGAGACCCAGTACTTC CASSPGLAWQETQYF - 15 TRBV14 TRBD2 TRBJ2-5
TGTGCCACCAGCTCAACCTTACAGGTGGACGAGCAGTACTTC CATSSTLQVDEQYF - 14 TRBV15 - TRBJ2-7
TGTGCCAGCAGCCTTAGGACGGGTGACTACGAGCAGTACTTC CASSLRTGDYEQYF - 14 TRBV13 - TRBJ2-7
TGTGCCTGGAGTGTACCCAGCGGGAGAAATGAGCAGTTCTTC CAWSVPSGRNEQFF - 14 TRBV30 TRBD2 TRBJ2-1
TGCAGCGTTGAGGGTAGCCAAGCCTACAATGAGCAGTTCTTC CSVEGSQAYNEQFF - 14 TRBV29-1 - TRBJ2-1
TGTGCCAGCTCACCACGAATGATGGGCACAGATACGCAGTATTTT CASSPRMMGTDTQYF - 15 TRBV18 - TRBJ2-3
TGTGCCAGCAGCGTACGAGGGGGCACAGATACGCAGTATTTT CASSVRGGTDTQYF few 14 TRBV9 - TRBJ2-3
TGTGCCAGCAGCCAAGAATTAGCGGGAGGTTACAATGAGCAGTTCTTC CASSQELAGGYNEQFF - 16 TRBV4-2 TRBD2 TRBJ2-1
TGTGCCAGCAGCCGAGCGGGTAGGGTCACAGATACGCAGTATTTT CASSRAGRVTDTQYF few 15 TRBV7-9 - TRBJ2-3
TGCGCCAGCAGCTTGAATCGTGGGACCGTACCTACGGGGGAGCAGTACTTC CASSLNRGTVPTGEQYF few 17 TRBV5-1 - TRBJ2-7
TGTGCCAGCGCGGGAGAGGTTTACGAGCAGTACTTC CASAGEVYEQYF few 12 TRBV28 TRBD2 TRBJ2-7
TGCAGTGCCCGGAGCAGGGAGACCCAGTACTTC CSARSRETQYF - 11 TRBV20-1 - TRBJ2-5
TGTGCCAGCAGCTTTCAACAGTACGAGCAGTACTTC CASSFQQYEQYF - 12 TRBV5-4 - TRBJ2-7
TGTGCCAGCAGCTTAATACGACAGGGGGTAGGGGATGAGCAGTTCTTC CASSLIRQGVGDEQFF - 16 TRBV7-6 TRBD1 TRBJ2-1
TGTGCCAGCAGCTCTAATACCGGGACAGTTGTACTCTATGGCTACACCTTC CASSSNTGTVVLYGYTF few 17 TRBV7-2 TRBD1 TRBJ1-2
TGTGCCTGGAGTGTATTGCACCGCTCTGGAAACACCATATATTTT CAWSVLHRSGNTIYF - 15 TRBV30 - TRBJ1-3
TGCGCCAGCAGCCAAAGAGGGTTCGGAAACACCATATATTTT CASSQRGFGNTIYF - 14 TRBV4-3 - TRBJ1-3
TGCAGCGTTGTACAGGGGGCAGGCGAGCAGTACTTC CSVVQGAGEQYF few 12 TRBV29-1 TRBD1 TRBJ2-7
TGCAGCGGGGCAGGGAGATACACTGAAGCTTTCTTT CSGAGRYTEAFF - 12 TRBV29-1 - TRBJ1-1
TGTGCCAGCAGCGTAGGGGGCAGACAAGAGACCCAGTACTTC CASSVGGRQETQYF few 14 TRBV9 - TRBJ2-5
TGTGCCAGCAGCTTGGAGGGGCCCGGTGGGGATACGCAGTATTTT CASSLEGPGGDTQYF few 15 TRBV5-4 - TRBJ2-3
TGTGCCAGCAGCTTGCGCGGGGTGAACACTGAAGCTTTCTTT CASSLRGVNTEAFF few 14 TRBV5-4 - TRBJ1-1
TGTGCCAGCACCTCGACCCCCGGGTTGGGTGAGCAGTTCTTC CASTSTPGLGEQFF few 14 TRBV7-2 - TRBJ2-1
TGTGCCAGCAGCCCGAGGGGTTCCCATGGCTACACCTTC CASSPRGSHGYTF - 13 TRBV7-9 - TRBJ1-2
TGTGCCAGCAGCTTACTAGGACACCGACCCAACACCGGGGAGCTGTTTTTT CASSLLGHRPNTGELFF - 17 TRBV7-3 - TRBJ2-2
TGTGCCATCAGTATCCAGGGAGACACCATATATTTT CAISIQGDTIYF - 12 TRBV10-3 - TRBJ1-3
TGCAGCGTTGAAGGGAGAAGCACAGATACGCAGTATTTT CSVEGRSTDTQYF few 13 TRBV29-1 - TRBJ2-3
TGCAGCGCTTATGAACTGCGTTTTGGGGCCAACGTCCTGACTTTC CSAYELRFGANVLTF - 15 TRBV29-1 - TRBJ2-6
TGTGCCAGTTTCGGTCCCCCCGACAATGAGCAGTTCTTC CASFGPPDNEQFF few 13 TRBV19 - TRBJ2-1
TGTGCCAGCAGCTTCGGTCCTCAAAGGGGGAATGAGCAGTTCTTC CASSFGPQRGNEQFF - 15 TRBV27 - TRBJ2-1
TGTGCCTGGACAGGGACCCGACTGAACTATGGCTACACCTTC CAWTGTRLNYGYTF - 14 TRBV30 - TRBJ1-2
TGTGCCACCAGCAGAGATATTGGAGGCGAAAAACTGTTTTTT CATSRDIGGEKLFF once 14 TRBV15 - TRBJ1-4
TGCAGCGTTCCATCCTCTAGCACAGATACGCAGTATTTT CSVPSSSTDTQYF few 13 TRBV29-1 - TRBJ2-3
TGCGCCAGCAGCATAACCCGCCAAGAGACCCAGTACTTC CASSITRQETQYF few 13 TRBV5-1 - TRBJ2-5
TGTGCCAGCAGCGCTCGTGCAGGGGATGAGAAGGATGAGCAGTTCTTC CASSARAGDEKDEQFF - 16 TRBV9 - TRBJ2-1
TGTGCCAGCAGTACATCAGCTACTAATGAAAAACTGTTTTTT CASSTSATNEKLFF - 14 TRBV6-5 - TRBJ1-4
TGCAGCGTTGAAGATGGCACAGATACGCAGTATTTT CSVEDGTDTQYF few 12 TRBV29-1 - TRBJ2-3
TGTGCCAGTAGTCCAGGACAGACCTACGAGCAGTACTTC CASSPGQTYEQYF - 13 TRBV19 - TRBJ2-7
TGTGCCAGCAACCCATGGGGGACCTCGGGTGAGCAGTACTTC CASNPWGTSGEQYF - 14 TRBV9 - TRBJ2-7